What follows are 26 T cell receptor beta chains derived from one specimen sequenced in a study of T cells in Graves' hyperthyroidism and ophthalmopathy (dated by TCRdb to the late 2010s). Library prep was done by multiplex PCR. The reads were generated on an Illumina HiSeq 2000. Amplification of TCR beta CDR3 regions was carried out from RNA transcripts. For the first round of RT-PCR on the TCR CDR3, the HTBI primer set was used together with the Qiagen OneStep RT-PCR kit. TCRdb's own reprocessing of the public reads used fastp at Q25 and MiXCR and kept productive beta chains. Every entry covers one CDR3 protein and lists the most common genes and DNA from its rows. In all, the sample holds 700,000 to 850,000 distinct CDR3 sequences, and 30% to 40% of those were seen once. The ten largest clonotypes hold about a third of the sample. The sequenced sample consisted of blood. These receptors all stem from a woman between 40 and 55 years old with Graves' hyperthyroidism.

The count of this clonotype is one. One end of the junction fails to match germline, which may point to a read error. The J gene is TRBJ1-5, the V gene TRBV12-3 or TRBV12-4; a possible D gene is TRBD1 (6 bases). CDR3 length: 18 amino acids. In DNA, the CDR3 is TGTGCCGGCAGTTCACGGGGGCTGGGCAGTGACTCAGTTAAGCCCCAGCATTTT. Translation gives CAGSSRGLGSDSVKPQHF.

The table lists this clonotype with a few counts. The chain carries TRBV12-3 or TRBV12-4 and TRBJ1-2; D is unclear. V lost 1 base and J lost 5, with 14 bases in between. CDR3 length equals 15 residues. CDR3 DNA sequence: TGTGCCAGCAGTTTAGTGAAGTTTCCCAGATATGGCTACACCTTC. Protein: CASSLVKFPRYGYTF.

This clonotype has a handful of counts. CDR3 bases: TGTGCCAGCAGCCAAGGGTACTCGATAGGGGCAGATAATTCACCCCTCCACTTT. This translates into CASSQGYSIGADNSPLHF. The chain is built from TRBV4-2 and TRBJ1-6, with D perhaps TRBD1 (5 bases). The germline V gene encodes CDR1 LGHNA and CDR2 YNFKEQ. CDR3 length equals 18 residues. Trimming shortened V by 1 base and J by 5 bases, and 18 bases separated the two germline ends.

The CDR3 sequence: CASSQDQRVQETQYF. CDR3 nucleotides: TGCGCCAGCAGCCAAGATCAAAGGGTACAAGAGACCCAGTACTTC. The chain links TRBV4-3 to TRBJ2-5; D is unclear. The CDR3 has 15 residues. Trimming shortened V by 0 bases and J by 2 bases, and 10 bases separated the two germline ends. Germline CDR1 reads LGHNA; CDR2 reads YSLEER.

This clonotype was recorded a few times. J is TRBJ1-1 and V is TRBV7-2, with TRBD1 matching over 9 bases. Germline CDR1 and CDR2: SGHTA and FQGNSA. J was trimmed by 5 bases and V by 4 bases; bases with no gene match: 8. CDR3 length: 15 amino acids. CDR3 bases: TGTGCCAGCAGCTATTCCGGGACAGGGTTGACTGAAGCTTTCTTT. Translated: CASSYSGTGLTEAFF.

This chain links TRBV6-1 with TRBJ2-2; TRBD2 matches at 8 bases. The CDR3 covers 18 residues. V lost 4 bases and J lost 2; bases outside the gene matches: 12. The germline V gene encodes CDR1 MNHNS and CDR2 SASEGT. In DNA form, the CDR3 reads TGTGCCAGCAGTGGAGAGGAGCGGGAGTCGGGAAACACCGGGGAGCTGTTTTTT. Residues: CASSGEERESGNTGELFF.

DNA of the CDR3: TGTGCCAGCACCCTGACAGGTGGGGGTTATGGCTACACCTTC. Translation gives CASTLTGGGYGYTF. The rearrangement uses TRBV19 and TRBJ1-2; weak D call: TRBD1 (6 bases). The V end lost 9 bases, the J end lost 5 bases, and 19 bases lay between the germline ends. The CDR3 is made up of 14 amino acids. Germline CDR1 and CDR2: LNHDA and SQIVND (reference sequence).

This clonotype was seen only a few times. The gene calls are TRBV19 and TRBJ1-1; D is unresolved. This CDR3 is built from 14 residues. The V and J ends lost 1 base and 1 base respectively, with 7 bases between them. CDR1 is LNHDA, CDR2 SQIVND, per germline (reference sequence). CDR3 sequence reads: CASSIVWGNTEAFF. The CDR3 DNA reads TGTGCCAGTAGTATAGTATGGGGGAACACTGAAGCTTTCTTT.

The rearrangement joins TRBV28 to TRBJ2-2; 9 bases map to TRBD1. Losses at the gene ends were 6 bases for V and 7 bases for J; bases not matched to a gene: 15. The CDR3 has 17 residues. The germline V gene has CDR1 MDHEN and CDR2 SYDVKM. The CDR3: CASRPGRGQGFFGELFF. The CDR3 bases are TGTGCCAGCAGACCGGGCCGAGGACAGGGGTTTTTCGGGGAGCTGTTTTTT.

CDR3 DNA sequence: TGCGCCAGCAGCCCGGCCCGGGGGAGGACTGAAGCTTTCTTT. Its protein is CASSPARGRTEAFF. The chain couples TRBV5-1 to TRBJ1-1; D is possibly TRBD1 (5 bases). Trimming took off 4 bases at V and 5 bases at J, with 15 bases between the two ends. The CDR3 sequence is 14 residues long. Germline CDR1 reads SGHRS; CDR2 reads YFSETQ.

At least ten counts were recorded for this clonotype. The V and J genes are TRBV7-2 and TRBJ2-7, with D hard to call. The CDR3 sequence is 13 residues long. Germline V gives CDR1 SGHTA, CDR2 FQGNSA. The V end lost 5 bases, the J end lost 2 bases, and 10 bases lay between the germline ends. CDR3 in amino acids: CASSVTVPYEQYF. As DNA, the CDR3 is TGTGCCAGCAGCGTTACAGTTCCCTACGAGCAGTACTTC.

In the case of this clonotype: Just one base apart from a much larger clone, this may be a read error. This chain uses TRBV7-2 with TRBJ1-1; D may be TRBD1 (6 bases). Germline-derived CDR1 and CDR2 are SGHTA and FQGNSA. This CDR3 region has 15 residues. For the CDR3, the DNA is TGTGCCAGCAGCCCTGGGCGGGGGGCGCGGACTGAAGCTCTCTTT. It specifies CASSPGRGARTEALF.

CDR3 amino acids: CASSTPTGREAYNEQYF. The CDR3 DNA reads as TGTGCCAGTAGTACCCCCACCGGAAGGGAAGCCTACAATGAGCAGTACTTC. This chain connects TRBV19 to TRBJ2-1; D gene uncertain. The J call could be wrong; TRBJ2-7 is a better fit for the DNA end. The CDR3 length is 17 residues. Per germline, CDR1 LNHDA and CDR2 SQIVND (reference sequence).

This clonotype turned up a few times. The rearrangement joins TRBV6-6 to TRBJ1-2; a possible D gene is TRBD1 (6 bases). Germline values: CDR1 MNHNY, CDR2 SVGAGI (reference sequence). This CDR3 has 12 residues. V shed 7 bases and J shed 4 bases, with 10 bases lying between them. DNA of the CDR3: TGTGCCAGCAAGACAGGCGTCTATGGCTACACCTTC. Protein sequence: CASKTGVYGYTF.

The DNA for the CDR3 is TGCAGCGTTGATAGGACCCAGGCGGACTATGGCTACACCTTC. This translates into CSVDRTQADYGYTF. This sequence joins TRBV29-1 and TRBJ1-2; no definite D call. The CDR3 is 14 residues long. The V gene lost 3 bases and the J gene lost 3 bases, with 14 bases spanning the gap. CDR1 SQVTM and CDR2 ANQGSEA come from the germline V gene.

The J gene is TRBJ2-5, the V gene TRBV29-1; possible D gene TRBD2, 6 bases. CDR3 length equals 12 residues. Per the germline V gene, CDR1 is SQVTM and CDR2 is ANQGSEA. V gave up 3 bases and J gave up 7 bases, with 12 bases separating them. DNA for the CDR3: TGCAGCGTTGAGCGCGGGGCGACGACCCAGTACTTC. Amino acids: CSVERGATTQYF.

The rearrangement joins TRBV12-3 or TRBV12-4 to TRBJ1-1; tentative D call: TRBD1 (6 bases). The CDR3 length is 15 residues. Trimming took 6 bases from V and 1 from J, leaving 15 bases between them. The CDR3 DNA is TGTGCCAGCAGACCCAAGGGACAACCGAACACTGAAGCTTTCTTT. It is translated as CASRPKGQPNTEAFF.

This clonotype was seen more than once but under ten times. This chain links TRBV6-6 with TRBJ1-2; D unresolved. The CDR3 sequence is 12 residues long. Trimming shortened V by 6 bases and J by 9 bases, and 14 bases separated the two germline ends. Germline lookup yields CDR1 MNHNY and CDR2 SVGAGI (reference sequence). CDR3 coding DNA: TGTGCCAGCAGCGCAACAGACCAACGCTACACCTTC. Encoded protein: CASSATDQRYTF.

Turning to this clonotype: Given a much more abundant clone one base away, this may be a read error. The gene calls are TRBV9 and TRBJ1-4; D gene ambiguous. The V end was cut by 0 bases, the J end by 3 bases, with 9 bases between. The germline gives CDR1 SGDLS, CDR2 YYNGEE. The CDR3 has 15 amino acids. CDR3 residues: CASSVEGLANEKLFF. Written as DNA, the CDR3 is TGTGCCAGCAGCGTAGAAGGATTGGCTAATGAAAAACTGTTTTTT.

J is TRBJ2-3 and V is TRBV9; TRBD2 matches at 7 bases. The CDR3 has 13 amino acids. Germline CDR1 and CDR2: SGDLS and YYNGEE. The V segment lost 6 bases and the J segment 3 bases; nucleotides outside the gene matches: 4. CDR3 bases: TGTGCCAGCAACCTGGGAGGGACAGATACGCAGTATTTT. The encoded protein is CASNLGGTDTQYF.

This clonotype was observed at least ten times. The CDR3 sequence is CAISEQFAPDLYQPQHF. CDR3 sequence (DNA): TGTGCCATCAGTGAGCAGTTTGCTCCGGACCTTTATCAGCCCCAGCATTTT. The chain is built from TRBV10-3 and TRBJ1-5; D unclear. The germline V gene encodes CDR1 ENHRY and CDR2 SYGVKD. V was shortened by 2 bases and J by 5 bases, with 19 bases between the two germline ends. The CDR3 is 17 residues long.

This clonotype was detected ten times or more. The chain recombines TRBV5-5 with TRBJ2-6, with TRBD2 matching over 7 bases. This CDR3 contains 16 residues. V trimming: 2 bases; J trimming: 2 bases; junction bases outside the gene matches: 4. Germline CDR1 is SGHKS and CDR2 is YYEKEE (reference sequence). The CDR3 is CASSFMGGAGANVLTF. DNA for the CDR3: TGTGCCAGCAGCTTTATGGGAGGGGCTGGGGCCAACGTCCTGACTTTC.

The gene calls are TRBV7-9 and TRBJ1-4; TRBD1 matches 9 bases. The CDR3 runs 15 residues. The junction had 6 bases not matched to a gene; V was cut back by 5 bases and J by 5 bases. Germline lookup yields CDR1 SEHNR and CDR2 FQNEAQ (reference sequence). As DNA, the CDR3 is TGTGCCAGCAGCCAAGGACAGGGGACAAATGAAAAACTGTTTTTT. Amino acids: CASSQGQGTNEKLFF.

The V and J genes are TRBV6-2 or TRBV6-3 and TRBJ1-6; D is perhaps TRBD1 (5 bases). V was trimmed by 6 bases and J by 13 bases, leaving 10 bases between them. This CDR3 has 11 residues. Germline V gene lookup returns CDR1 MNHEY and CDR2 SVGEGT. The CDR3 is CASRGDGPLHF. CDR3 nucleotide sequence: TGTGCCAGCAGGGGGGACGGCCCCCTCCACTTT.

This clonotype was counted only a few times. V and J are TRBV11-1 and TRBJ2-7; D is tentatively TRBD1 or TRBD2 (5 bases each). Between the trimmed V and J ends, which lost 5 bases and 7 bases, there was a span of 18 bases. CDR1 SGHAT and CDR2 FQDESV come from the germline V gene (reference sequence). The CDR3 is made up of 14 amino acids. The DNA for the CDR3 is TGTGCCAGCAGCCGTTCCGACCATGAGGGGGAGCAGTACTTC. Its translation is CASSRSDHEGEQYF.

V gene TRBV18 combines with J gene TRBJ1-4, with a tentative D call TRBD1 (5 bases). V was shortened by 1 base and J by 8 bases, with 14 bases between the two germline ends. Looked up from germline, CDR1 is KGHSH and CDR2 is LQKENI. The CDR3 contains 15 residues. In DNA form, the CDR3 reads TGTGCCAGCTCACCACGGGACGGGTTTGGGGAAAAACTGTTTTTT. Protein product: CASSPRDGFGEKLFF.